The text below deals with one TCR beta chain. Its antigen is not identified. CDR3 length: 15 amino acids. J gave up 6 bases and V 6 bases, and 11 bases lay outside the gene matches. Germline CDR1 MNHEY, CDR2 SVGAGI. This record comes from a study of shared clonotypes between healthy human individuals. In the study's own analysis: Quality scores were absent from the junction-only immunoSEQ sequences, so filtering differed. Assay: immunoSEQ multiplex PCR; the TCRdb copy retains only in-frame clones and omits some. That table is the source of V, J and clone size, and D and trimming were worked out from the DNA. The top ten hold roughly 0.45% of the sample, which has about 1.5 million clones, 95% to 99% seen once. General observations from the study: Measured sharing among donors was expected to vary with sequencing depth. Sample collection involved blood only; tissue repertoires are likely different.

The TCR originated in a man aged 25 to 40 in good health. The chain carries TRBV6-5 and TRBJ2-1, with 7 bases aligning to TRBD2. What was sequenced was naive CD4+ T cells sorted from blood. Subset meaning: CD45RA+ positively selected. CDR3 in amino acids: CASSPRVGGSNEQFF. Written as DNA, the CDR3 is TGTGCCAGCAGCCCTAGGGTGGGAGGGAGCAATGAGCAGTTCTTC.